The 29 T cell receptor beta chains presented below share a single source sample, sequenced in a study of cytomegalovirus exposure and HLA in healthy donors. Primers for the PCR totalled 60 Vbeta and 13 Jbeta. The table came from immunoSEQ multiplex PCR; TCRdb's copy has only in-frame clones and leaves some out. The sample records some 130,000 clones, approximately 71% being singletons. The sequenced sample was PBMCs. The receptor set was obtained from a man younger than 40 in good health and CMV-seronegative.

The chain links TRBV5-6 to TRBJ1-5, with D uncertain. This CDR3 is built from 15 residues. Per the germline V gene, CDR1 is SGHDT and CDR2 is YYEEEE. Deletions cut 1 base from V and 2 bases from J, with 10 bases between. The CDR3 is CASSLWRNRNQPQHF. In DNA form, the CDR3 reads TGTGCCAGCAGCTTGTGGAGGAATCGCAATCAGCCCCAGCATTTT. Full variable domain (outside the CDR3, taken from reference TRBV5-6 and TRBJ1-5): DAGVTQSPTHLIKTRGQQVTLRCSPKSGHDTVSWYQQALGQGPQFIFQYYEEEERQRGNFPDRFSGHQFPNYSSELNVNALLLGDSALYLCASSLWRNRNQPQHFGDGTRLSIL.

V is TRBV27 and J is TRBJ1-4, with 7 bases identical to TRBD1. The V gene's germline CDR1 is MNHEY and CDR2 SMNVEV (reference sequence). V was pared by 2 bases and J by 7 bases, with 7 bases of the junction left unmatched. This CDR3 is built from 15 residues. CDR3 sequence (DNA): TGTGCCAGCAGTTTAACCCGGAGACAGGGTGAAAAACTGTTTTTT. Translating gives CASSLTRRQGEKLFF.

The chain uses TRBV7-8 and TRBJ1-4; TRBD1 aligns across 10 bases. Looked up from germline, CDR1 is SGHVS and CDR2 is FQNEAQ. Trimming removed 5 bases from V and 5 bases from J; junction bases left unmatched: 2. The CDR3 spans 14 residues. In nucleotides, the CDR3 is TGTGCCAGCAGCACGGGACAGGGGAATGAAAAACTGTTTTTT. This sequence encodes CASSTGQGNEKLFF.

This clone came up a few times. The chain's CDR3 is CASTLTYSLAKNIQYF. Written as DNA, the CDR3 is TGTGCCAGTACCTTAACTTATTCGCTAGCCAAAAACATTCAGTACTTC. The chain combines TRBV19 with TRBJ2-4, with no clear D. The CDR3 has 16 amino acids. Germline assignment: CDR1 LNHDA and CDR2 SQIVND (reference sequence). Trimming cost V 7 bases and J 0 bases, with 16 bases left between them.

The chain couples TRBV5-6 to TRBJ2-7, with 9 bases fitting TRBD1. The ends lost 3 bases at V and 2 bases at J; junction bases unmatched: 9. This CDR3 has 16 residues. From germline, CDR1 is SGHDT and CDR2 YYEEEE. The CDR3 DNA reads TGTGCCAGCAGCTGGGGACAGGGCCTTTCCGCCTACGAGCAGTACTTC. It codes for CASSWGQGLSAYEQYF.

The V gene is TRBV9, the J gene TRBJ2-7; D is perhaps TRBD1 (6 bases). Per the germline V gene, CDR1 is SGDLS and CDR2 is YYNGEE. Trimming took 2 bases from V and 2 from J, leaving 11 bases between them. CDR3 size: 14 residues. CDR3 in amino acids: CASSVGDRTYEQYF. In DNA, the CDR3 is TGTGCCAGCAGCGTGGGTGACAGGACCTACGAGCAGTACTTC.

This chain uses TRBV9 with TRBJ1-3, with a tentative D call TRBD1 (6 bases). The CDR3 is 14 amino acids. Germline V CDR1 and CDR2: SGDLS, YYNGEE. Trimming stripped 3 bases from V and 6 bases from J, with 13 bases between. The CDR3 spells CASSDRGGENTIYF. Written as DNA, the CDR3 is TGTGCCAGCAGCGATAGGGGGGGCGAAAACACCATATATTTT.

This clone was recorded once. The CDR3 DNA sequence: TGTGCCAGCAGCCGCCTTGTAGCGGAGGGGTTAGGTACCCAGTACTTC. It encodes CASSRLVAEGLGTQYF. The gene calls are TRBV2 and TRBJ2-5; D may be TRBD2 (6 bases). The germline V gene has CDR1 SNHLY and CDR2 FYNNEI. V was shortened by 6 bases and J by 8 bases, with 25 bases between the two germline ends. This CDR3 contains 16 residues.

The chain recombines TRBV5-6 with TRBJ2-1; a weak D match, TRBD2 (6 bases). Germline CDR1 reads SGHDT; CDR2 reads YYEEEE. Trimming removed 4 bases at V and 0 bases at J, with 14 bases between. There are 16 residues in the CDR3. The DNA for the CDR3 is TGTGCCAGCAGCCAACGAATTAGCGGCTCCTACAATGAGCAGTTCTTC. Translation gives CASSQRISGSYNEQFF.

The CDR3 protein is CASSVDAGGPGREQYF. The CDR3 DNA follows: TGTGCCAGCAGCGTAGATGCGGGAGGGCCAGGCAGAGAGCAGTACTTC. V and J are TRBV9 and TRBJ2-7; 9 bases align to TRBD2. The CDR3 consists of 16 residues. V was clipped by 0 bases and J by 7 bases; unmatched bases: 11. CDR1 is SGDLS, CDR2 YYNGEE, per germline.

The V call is TRBV5-1, the J call TRBJ1-2; D unclear. The germline gives CDR1 SGHRS, CDR2 YFSETQ. V lost 0 bases, J lost 4 bases, and 22 bases lay in between. The CDR3 runs 18 residues. This CDR3 is CASSLDSTGEALFYGYTF. Written as DNA, the CDR3 is TGCGCCAGCAGCTTGGACTCGACGGGAGAAGCACTCTTCTATGGCTACACCTTC.

The V call is TRBV19, the J call TRBJ2-7, with TRBD1 identical over 8 bases. Germline V lookup: CDR1 LNHDA, CDR2 SQIVND (reference sequence). V lost 6 bases to trimming and J lost 2 bases; unmatched junction nucleotides: 6. This CDR3 has 14 residues. The CDR3, as DNA: TGTGCCAGTAGCACCGGGACAGGACCCTACGAGCAGTACTTC. Its translation is CASSTGTGPYEQYF.

The rearrangement joins TRBV7-8 to TRBJ1-2; the D is unclear. The CDR3 has 14 residues. The germline V gene encodes CDR1 SGHVS and CDR2 FQNEAQ. V gave up 5 bases and J gave up 7 bases, with 17 bases separating them. The CDR3 sequence is CASSPPWEDGGYTF. CDR3 nucleotide sequence: TGTGCCAGCAGCCCCCCGTGGGAGGATGGTGGCTACACCTTC.

This clone was observed a handful of times. The chain uses TRBV30 and TRBJ1-2, with D unresolved. Germline-derived CDR1 and CDR2 are GTSNPN and SVGIG (reference sequence). The CDR3 sequence is 14 residues long. V was trimmed by 2 bases and J by 5 bases, leaving 15 bases between them. The CDR3 sequence: CAWSPGSYPYGYTF. Written as DNA, the CDR3 is TGTGCCTGGAGTCCAGGCAGCTACCCATATGGCTACACCTTC.

This chain uses TRBV10-1 with TRBJ2-5, with 9 bases lining up with TRBD1. The DNA end is more similar to TRBJ2-7, so the J call may be wrong. The CDR3 runs 15 residues. CDR1 is WNHNN, CDR2 SYGVQD, per germline (reference sequence). CDR3 nucleotides: TGCGCCAGCAGCCGGGGACAGGGCACTACCTACGAGCAGTACTTC. Translated: CASSRGQGTTYEQYF.

This rearrangement joins TRBV10-2 to TRBJ2-7; TRBD1 is a possible D gene (6 bases). The CDR3 consists of 13 residues. Germline values: CDR1 WSHSY, CDR2 SAAADI. V was trimmed by 3 bases and J by 2 bases, leaving 8 bases between them. CDR3 amino acids: CASSDGDTYEQYF. As DNA, the CDR3 is TGCGCCAGCAGTGATGGGGACACCTACGAGCAGTACTTC.

This sequence joins TRBV7-9 and TRBJ1-2, with D perhaps matching TRBD1 (5 bases). Trimming shortened V by 3 bases and J by 6 bases, and 23 bases separated the two germline ends. The CDR3 contains 17 residues. Germline V lookup: CDR1 SEHNR, CDR2 FQNEAQ (reference sequence). The CDR3 loop is CASSFIFSAGLKNGYTF. The CDR3 DNA follows: TGTGCCAGCAGCTTCATTTTCTCGGCAGGGTTAAAAAATGGCTACACCTTC.

J is TRBJ1-2 and V is TRBV5-1; D uncertain. Germline values: CDR1 SGHRS, CDR2 YFSETQ. CDR3 length equals 17 residues. Deletions cut 3 bases from V and 8 bases from J, with 26 bases between. The CDR3 reads CASSSKPLDGGSWGYTF. The CDR3 coding sequence is TGCGCCAGCAGCTCGAAGCCTCTGGACGGAGGATCTTGGGGCTACACCTTC.

This chain links TRBV27 with TRBJ2-2; tentatively, D is TRBD2 (5 bases). Germline V gene lookup returns CDR1 MNHEY and CDR2 SMNVEV (reference sequence). The CDR3 is 15 residues long. Trimming left V 0 bases short and J 6 bases short, with 11 bases between. CDR3 sequence reads: CASSLSASSSGELFF. The CDR3 bases are TGTGCCAGCAGTTTATCGGCTAGCTCCTCCGGGGAGCTGTTTTTT.

The genes are TRBV7-9 and TRBJ2-2; D might be TRBD2 (6 bases). This CDR3 contains 13 residues. With 5 bases removed from V and 6 bases from J, the gap between germline ends came to 10 bases. The V gene's germline CDR1 is SEHNR and CDR2 FQNEAQ (reference sequence). The CDR3 protein is CASSTPGAGELFF. The CDR3 DNA reads TGTGCCAGCAGCACCCCGGGAGCCGGGGAGCTGTTTTTT.

V and J are TRBV4-1 and TRBJ2-7; D perhaps matches TRBD2 (5 bases). The CDR3 has 16 amino acids. Germline CDR1 reads MGHRA; CDR2 reads YSYEKL. The V gene lost 1 base and the J gene lost 1 base, with 14 bases spanning the gap. CDR3 in amino acids: CASSQGLAGVSYEQYF. CDR3 coding DNA: TGCGCCAGCAGCCAAGGTTTGGCGGGTGTATCCTACGAGCAGTACTTC.

The chain couples TRBV2 to TRBJ1-3; D remains unclear. The CDR3 has 15 amino acids. Per germline, CDR1 SNHLY and CDR2 FYNNEI. Trimming pared 3 bases from V and 0 bases from J, leaving 9 bases between. The CDR3 sequence: CASSEGGFSGNTIYF. CDR3 bases: TGTGCCAGCAGTGAGGGAGGGTTCTCTGGAAACACCATATATTTT.

This clone is a singleton in its sample. The chain employs TRBV9 and TRBJ2-5, with a weak D call TRBD2 (5 bases). From germline, CDR1 is SGDLS and CDR2 YYNGEE. The CDR3 runs to 14 residues. V dropped 4 bases and J dropped 4 bases, with 14 bases sitting between them. The CDR3 reads CASSSSLGIETQYF. As DNA, the CDR3 is TGTGCCAGCAGCTCGTCACTAGGGATAGAGACCCAGTACTTC.

J is TRBJ2-1 and V is TRBV7-3; 7 nucleotides line up with TRBD1. There are 15 residues in the CDR3. Germline V gene sequence: CDR1 SGHTA, CDR2 FQGTGA. Unmatched junction bases numbered 3, after V lost 2 bases and J lost 2 bases. The CDR3 reads CASSLSGGTYNEQFF. The CDR3 DNA is TGTGCCAGCAGCTTATCAGGGGGTACCTACAATGAGCAGTTCTTC.

This clone turned up a few times. This rearrangement joins TRBV11-1 to TRBJ2-5; D is undetermined. Germline V lookup: CDR1 SGHAT, CDR2 FQDESV (reference sequence). There are 13 residues in the CDR3. V dropped 5 bases and J dropped 9 bases, with 16 bases sitting between them. CDR3 coding DNA: TGTGCCAGCAGCCCGGCGGCTAACCACCCCCAGTACTTC. Protein: CASSPAANHPQYF.

J is TRBJ2-7 and V is TRBV13; the D is unclear. There are 12 residues in the CDR3. Per germline, CDR1 PRHDT and CDR2 FYEKMQ (reference sequence). Trimming took 2 bases from V and 0 from J, leaving 2 bases between them. This chain's CDR3 is CASSLRSYEQYF. The CDR3 DNA reads as TGTGCCAGCAGCTTACGCTCCTACGAGCAGTACTTC.

The chain has TRBV5-1 and TRBJ2-3, with 9 bases aligning to TRBD2. The CDR3 extends over 16 amino acids. J was trimmed by 2 bases and V by 3 bases; bases with no gene match: 7. The germline CDR1 and CDR2 sequences are SGHRS and YFSETQ. The CDR3 bases are TGCGCCAGCAGCTCATCTCTAGCGGGGAACACAGATACGCAGTATTTT. Translation: CASSSSLAGNTDTQYF.

The V gene is TRBV5-1, the J gene TRBJ2-5; tentatively, D is TRBD2 (6 bases). V was pared by 4 bases and J by 3 bases, with 22 bases between. Looked up from germline, CDR1 is SGHRS and CDR2 is YFSETQ. The CDR3 loop spans 17 amino acids. CDR3 nucleotide sequence: TGCGCCAGCAGCCGTGGCGGGGCCTGGGAAGCCAAAGAGACCCAGTACTTC. Amino acids: CASSRGGAWEAKETQYF.

Turning to this clone: In the same sample, other DNA sequences code for this CDR3. This chain joins TRBV7-3 and TRBJ2-7; 11 positions agree with TRBD2. Trimming took 2 bases from V and 4 from J; bases not matched to a gene: 4. The CDR3 is made up of 15 amino acids. Germline V lookup: CDR1 SGHTA, CDR2 FQGTGA. CDR3 amino acids: CASSLLAGGPYEQYF. In DNA, the CDR3 is TGTGCCAGCAGCTTATTAGCGGGAGGGCCTTACGAGCAGTACTTC.